The clone carrying this T cell receptor (beta chain) has just one count. The CDR3 length is 14 residues. The germline V gene encodes CDR1 LGHDT and CDR2 YNNKEL (reference sequence). V was pared by 1 base and J by 5 bases, with 10 bases between. Methods used by the authors: Estimated nucleated cell counts came from reference gene primer amplification. The table came from immunoSEQ multiplex PCR; TCRdb's copy has only in-frame clones and leaves some out. That table gives V, J and clone size, and the DNA gave D and trimming. The repertoire holds a few hundred thousand clones, approximately 83% seen once, with roughly 4% in the top ten. Residents of about two dozen US areas, aged 18 to 89 years, made up the participants. Each participant's cohort was designated according to participant-reported clinical history. Among Cohort 3 donors, those recovered had two negative PCRs, clearance, or symptom resolution.

This entry belongs to a study of blood T cell repertoires in COVID-19. This clonotype originated in a woman aged 25 to 39 who had recovered from COVID-19. This chain links TRBV3-1 (or the pseudogene TRBV3-2) with TRBJ2-3, with a weak D call TRBD2 (6 bases). The sample was PBMCs or T cells enriched from blood (not recorded which). CDR3 residues: CASSQGLEVDTQYF. Written as DNA, the CDR3 is TGTGCCAGCAGCCAAGGACTAGAGGTAGATACGCAGTATTTT.